The 10 T cell receptor beta chains below come from one sample, sequenced in a study of technical replicates of blood from several donors. The method was immunoSEQ multiplex PCR; TCRdb's version includes in-frame clones alone and lacks a portion of them. The data contain more than 65,000 clones, approximately 93% of them seen just once; the ten biggest clones take up about 0.37%. Sequencing was performed on T cells isolated from PBMCs. Receptors originate from a human donor in good health.

The V call is TRBV29-1, the J call TRBJ1-2; D gene ambiguous. CDR1 SQVTM and CDR2 ANQGSEA come from the germline V gene. The CDR3 consists of 13 residues. V was pared by 7 bases and J by 2 bases, with 14 bases between. The CDR3: CSALDGLNYGYTF. Written as DNA, the CDR3 is TGCAGCGCCCTAGACGGACTGAACTATGGCTACACCTTC. The full variable domain, rest sourced from reference TRBV29-1 and TRBJ1-2, is SAVISQKPSRDICQRGTSLTIQCQVDSQVTMMFWYRQQPGQSLTLIATANQGSEATYESGFVIDKFPISRPNLTFSTLTVSNMSPEDSSIYLCSALDGLNYGYTFGSGTRLTVV.

This chain uses TRBV7-2 with TRBJ2-3, with 13 bases matching TRBD2. Germline V CDR1 and CDR2: SGHTA, FQGNSA. The CDR3 spans 17 residues. V lost 5 bases and J lost 5; bases outside the gene matches: 10. DNA of the CDR3: TGTGCCAGCAGCCCCCGACTAGCGGGAGGAGGGGGAGATACGCAGTATTTT. This encodes CASSPRLAGGGGDTQYF. Using reference TRBV7-2 and TRBJ2-3 for the parts outside the CDR3, the full variable domain is GAGVSQSPSNKVTEKGKDVELRCDPISGHTALYWYRQSLGQGLEFLIYFQGNSAPDKSGLPSDRFSAERTGGSVSTLTIQRTQQEDSAVYLCASSPRLAGGGGDTQYFGPGTRLTVL.

V gene TRBV11-1 combines with J gene TRBJ2-7, with TRBD1 matching 10 bases. The trim removed 4 bases at V and 2 bases at J, leaving 5 bases unmatched. CDR1 is SGHAT, CDR2 FQDESV, per germline (reference sequence). The CDR3 totals 15 residues. In DNA, the CDR3 is TGTGCCAGCAGCTCCCGGGACAGGGGACCCTACGAGCAGTACTTC. This translates into CASSSRDRGPYEQYF.

This chain joins TRBV19 and TRBJ2-7, with a tentative D call TRBD1 (5 bases). Trimming left V 4 bases short and J 2 bases short, with 18 bases between. The CDR3 is 16 amino acids. Germline-derived CDR1 and CDR2 are LNHDA and SQIVND (reference sequence). This CDR3 reads CASSNLGRGIPYEQYF. In DNA, the CDR3 is TGTGCCAGTAGTAATTTGGGGCGAGGTATCCCCTACGAGCAGTACTTC.

This sequence joins TRBV5-4 and TRBJ2-5, with TRBD1 as a possible D gene (6 bases). The germline gives CDR1 SGHNT, CDR2 YYREEE (reference sequence). The CDR3 is 14 residues long. With 2 bases removed from V and 0 bases from J, the gap between germline ends came to 8 bases. The CDR3: CASSFTGYQETQYF. Here the CDR3 DNA reads TGTGCCAGCAGCTTTACAGGGTACCAAGAGACCCAGTACTTC. Full variable domain (missing parts from reference TRBV5-4 and TRBJ2-5): ETGVTQSPTHLIKTRGQQVTLRCSSQSGHNTVSWYQQALGQGPQFIFQYYREEENGRGNFPPRFSGLQFPNYSSELNVNALELDDSALYLCASSFTGYQETQYFGPGTRLLVL.

The chain carries TRBV28 and TRBJ1-1, with TRBD1 identical over 12 bases. This CDR3 is built from 17 residues. The trim removed 1 base at V and 2 bases at J, leaving 5 bases unmatched. The germline V gene encodes CDR1 MDHEN and CDR2 SYDVKM. The CDR3 loop reads CASSLYGTGGVNTEAFF. The CDR3, as DNA: TGTGCCAGCAGTTTATATGGGACAGGGGGCGTTAACACTGAAGCTTTCTTT. The whole variable domain, filled in from reference TRBV28 and TRBJ1-1, reads DVKVTQSSRYLVKRTGEKVFLECVQDMDHENMFWYRQDPGLGLRLIYFSYDVKMKEKGDIPEGYSVSREKKERFSLILESASTNQTSMYLCASSLYGTGGVNTEAFFGQGTRLTVV.

The CDR3 sequence: CASGLAGGGEQFF. CDR3 nucleotide sequence: TGCGCCAGCGGTTTAGCGGGAGGAGGTGAGCAGTTCTTC. The rearrangement joins TRBV10-1 to TRBJ2-1, with 10 nucleotides matching TRBD2. The CDR3 has 13 residues. Unmatched junction bases numbered 7, after V lost 8 bases and J lost 9 bases. CDR1 is WNHNN, CDR2 SYGVQD, per germline (reference sequence).

V usage is TRBV19 and J usage is TRBJ2-3, with D perhaps matching TRBD2 (6 bases). Trimming took 3 bases from V and 2 from J, leaving 15 bases between them. The CDR3 totals 16 residues. The germline gives CDR1 LNHDA, CDR2 SQIVND (reference sequence). In DNA, the CDR3 is TGTGCCAGTAGTATCACCTGGGAGGCCTACACAGATACGCAGTATTTT. It yields the protein CASSITWEAYTDTQYF.

V usage is TRBV5-1 and J usage is TRBJ2-7, with D possibly matching TRBD2 (7 bases). V lost 1 base, J lost 2 bases, and 10 bases lay in between. The length of the CDR3 is 14 residues. Germline values: CDR1 SGHRS, CDR2 YFSETQ. The CDR3 loop is CASSLRGGAYEQYF. CDR3 DNA: TGCGCCAGCAGCTTGAGGGGGGGAGCCTACGAGCAGTACTTC.

This chain joins TRBV28 and TRBJ2-3; 11 bases fit TRBD1. The CDR3 contains 16 residues. Germline-derived CDR1 and CDR2 are MDHEN and SYDVKM. J gave up 5 bases and V 3 bases, and 7 bases lay outside the gene matches. The CDR3 spells CASSFRDRGNRDTQYF. The CDR3 bases are TGTGCCAGCAGTTTCCGGGACAGGGGGAATCGAGATACGCAGTATTTT. Together with reference TRBV28 and TRBJ2-3, the CDR3 gives the full variable domain: DVKVTQSSRYLVKRTGEKVFLECVQDMDHENMFWYRQDPGLGLRLIYFSYDVKMKEKGDIPEGYSVSREKKERFSLILESASTNQTSMYLCASSFRDRGNRDTQYFGPGTRLTVL.